This T cell receptor (beta chain) was found in a study of blood T cell repertoires in COVID-19. As for the study in general: T cells, B-cell-depleted T cells, or PBMCs supplied cDNA or gDNA.

Trimming shortened V by 2 bases and J by 6 bases, and 11 bases separated the two germline ends. This CDR3 spans 14 amino acids. CDR1 MDHEN and CDR2 SYDVKM come from the germline V gene. This clone was found a few times. Authors' methods: Scientists estimated how many nucleated cells there were by amplifying reference gene primers. Assay used: immunoSEQ multiplex PCR; TCRdb lists only in-frame clones, some missing. The V and J calls and the clone size are those of that table, but D and trimming were determined from the DNA. There are about 24,000 clones in the sample; over 65% occur only once, and roughly 20% lies in the top ten.

V is TRBV28 and J is TRBJ2-1; possibly TRBD2 for D (5 bases). This receptor was taken from a human donor in a cohort sampled during active or convalescent COVID-19. The sequenced sample consisted of peripheral blood. The CDR3 bases are TGTGCCAGCAGTTTAGGGAGTAGGAGCAATGAGCAGTTCTTC. Translated, it gives CASSLGSRSNEQFF.